The 10 T cell receptor beta chains presented below share a single source sample, sequenced in a study of blood T cell repertoires in COVID-19. The method was immunoSEQ multiplex PCR; TCRdb's version includes in-frame clones alone and lacks a portion of them. The data contain under 150,000 clones, about nine tenths of them seen just once; the ten biggest clones take up 4.6%. Sequenced sample: peripheral blood. These receptors all stem from a woman between 45 and 60 years old with acute or convalescent COVID-19.

In DNA form, the CDR3 reads TGTGCCAGCAGTGTGATACAGGGCGGGGGCTACACCTTC. Its protein is CASSVIQGGGYTF. The chain has TRBV2 and TRBJ1-2, with TRBD1 as a possible D gene (6 bases). Germline CDR1 and CDR2: SNHLY and FYNNEI. V dropped 4 bases and J dropped 8 bases, with 14 bases sitting between them. The CDR3 spans 13 residues.

The V and J genes are TRBV2 and TRBJ2-7; TRBD2 matches 7 bases. Germline values: CDR1 SNHLY, CDR2 FYNNEI. The CDR3 totals 16 residues. The junction had 14 bases not matched to a gene; V was cut back by 3 bases and J by 6 bases. The chain's CDR3 is CASSDLGREVLREQYF. CDR3 nucleotides: TGTGCCAGCAGTGACCTGGGGAGGGAGGTCCTACGCGAGCAGTACTTC.

The chain has TRBV7-9 and TRBJ1-4, with TRBD1 identical over 11 bases. The CDR3 runs to 14 residues. Germline CDR1 reads SEHNR; CDR2 reads FQNEAQ (reference sequence). V trimming: 5 bases; J trimming: 5 bases; junction bases outside the gene matches: 1. CDR3 bases: TGTGCCAGCAGCCGGACAGGGGGCAATGAAAAACTGTTTTTT. The encoded protein is CASSRTGGNEKLFF.

The chain employs TRBV30 and TRBJ1-6; TRBD1 might be the D (5 bases). Germline CDR1 GTSNPN, CDR2 SVGIG (reference sequence). V shed 8 bases and J shed 14 bases, with 22 bases lying between them. The CDR3 consists of 13 residues. In DNA, the CDR3 is TGTGCCCGCGACGTGGGGGGGAAAGGGACCCTCCACTTT. Amino acids: CARDVGGKGTLHF.

The V gene is TRBV19, the J gene TRBJ1-3; D gene unclear. Trimming removed 6 bases from V and 2 bases from J, with 14 bases in between. This CDR3 spans 15 amino acids. Per germline, CDR1 LNHDA and CDR2 SQIVND (reference sequence). This CDR3 reads CASSPGKSAGNTIYF. The CDR3 bases are TGTGCCAGTAGCCCGGGAAAAAGCGCTGGAAACACCATATATTTT.

The J gene is TRBJ2-7, the V gene TRBV20-1, with D maybe TRBD2 (5 bases). Trimming pared 3 bases from V and 0 bases from J, leaving 12 bases between. Germline loops: CDR1 DFQATT, CDR2 SNEGSKA (reference sequence). CDR3 length equals 14 residues. CDR3 residues: CSASNGMNSYEQYF. In DNA form, the CDR3 reads TGCAGTGCTAGTAACGGGATGAACTCCTACGAGCAGTACTTC.

The gene calls are TRBV6-5 and TRBJ1-5; 10 bases map to TRBD1. V shed 6 bases, J shed 3 bases, and the junction held 5 bases outside the gene matches. From germline, CDR1 is MNHEY and CDR2 SVGAGI. The CDR3 runs to 15 residues. This CDR3 reads CASRRDRGNNQPQHF. DNA of the CDR3: TGTGCCAGCAGACGGGACAGGGGAAACAATCAGCCCCAGCATTTT.

V is TRBV28 and J is TRBJ1-5, with a possible D match to TRBD1 (6 bases). CDR1 and CDR2 (germline): MDHEN, SYDVKM. Trimming cost V 5 bases and J 0 bases, with 11 bases left between them. The CDR3 sequence is 15 residues long. CDR3 DNA sequence: TGTGCCAGCAGTCCCCGGACAGATAGCAATCAGCCCCAGCATTTT. Translation gives CASSPRTDSNQPQHF.

The CDR3 is CASSRVGGKEQYF. In nucleotides, the CDR3 is TGTGCCAGCAGTAGGGTGGGGGGTAAGGAGCAGTACTTC. The chain couples TRBV27 to TRBJ2-7; D is perhaps TRBD2 (6 bases). The CDR3 loop spans 13 amino acids. Germline V gene sequence: CDR1 MNHEY, CDR2 SMNVEV (reference sequence). The V end lost 5 bases, the J end lost 7 bases, and 15 bases lay between the germline ends.

The chain uses TRBV30 and TRBJ1-1; tentative D call: TRBD1 (5 bases). Germline V lookup: CDR1 GTSNPN, CDR2 SVGIG (reference sequence). CDR3 length: 14 amino acids. Trimming left V 3 bases short and J 4 bases short, with 15 bases between. CDR3 coding DNA: TGTGCCTGGAGGGCCATCCAGGGATTCACTGAAGCTTTCTTT. It translates to CAWRAIQGFTEAFF. Complete variable domain (other parts from reference TRBV30 and TRBJ1-1): SQTIHQWPATLVQPVGSPLSLECTVEGTSNPNLYWYRQAAGRGLQLLFYSVGIGQISSEVPQNLSASRPQDRQFILSSKKLLLSDSGFYLCAWRAIQGFTEAFFGQGTRLTVV.